This TCR beta chain is from a study of blood T cell repertoires in COVID-19. Study background: PBMCs, B-cell-depleted T cells, or T cells were the source of the cDNA or gDNA that made up the material.

The germline V gene encodes CDR1 SQVTM and CDR2 ANQGSEA. The CDR3 contains 14 residues. With V trimmed by 4 bases and J by 3 bases, 9 bases remained unmatched. Patients of the Seattle cohort, enrolled during active infection, were followed longitudinally. In the original workflow: Nucleated cell number was recorded as an estimate derived from reference gene primer amplification. Some clones are missing from TCRdb's copy, which holds only in-frame ones; the method was immunoSEQ multiplex PCR. V and J calls and clone size are copied from that table; D and trimming were computed from the DNA. The table has 150,000 to 200,000 clones, around 86% seen once.

Source material: peripheral blood. The receptor comes from a woman in her 70s with COVID-19, enrolled during active disease. The chain joins TRBV29-1 to TRBJ2-7; 7 bases match TRBD2. The CDR3 is CSVGGEGLYYEQYF. For the CDR3, the DNA is TGCAGCGTTGGTGGGGAGGGACTATACTACGAGCAGTACTTC.